The rows below give T cell receptor beta chains drawn from one sample of a study of beta chain features in type 1 diabetes. Method: immunoSEQ multiplex PCR; TCRdb's copy keeps in-frame clones and lacks some. The sample contains nearly 350,000 clones, roughly 9% of which appear only once. Sequencing input: central memory CD4+ T cells from blood. All receptors come from a young man with type 1 diabetes. CDR3s include the opening cysteine and the closing phenylalanine or tryptophan. Fields, in order: V gene, J gene, clone size, D gene, CDR3 protein, CDR3 DNA. The D gene is left open where the match is weak. Size values are once, few and many counts, or a class for expanded clones, and some rows have none.

V: TRBV5-6; J: TRBJ1-1; size: few; D: -; CDR3: CASSLGPGGLTLEAFF; DNA: TGTGCCAGCAGCCTGGGGCCGGGTGGGCTGACACTTGAAGCTTTCTTT
V: TRBV19; J: TRBJ2-1; size: few; D: TRBD2; CDR3: CASNSGLAGGDEQFF; DNA: TGTGCCAGTAACTCAGGACTAGCGGGGGGCGATGAGCAGTTCTTC
V: TRBV6-1; J: TRBJ2-5; size: -; D: -; CDR3: CASAGLHESETQYF; DNA: TGTGCCAGCGCGGGACTCCATGAATCGGAGACCCAGTACTTC
V: TRBV19; J: TRBJ2-1; size: many; D: -; CDR3: CATSLGATTGNEQFF; DNA: TGTGCCACCAGTTTAGGAGCGACTACAGGCAATGAGCAGTTCTTC
V: TRBV7-2; J: TRBJ2-1; size: few; D: -; CDR3: CASSLATVGGEQFF; DNA: TGTGCCAGCAGCTTAGCGACAGTCGGGGGTGAGCAGTTCTTC
V: TRBV6-5; J: TRBJ2-2; size: few; D: -; CDR3: CASSPNRERSGELFF; DNA: TGTGCCAGCAGTCCCAACAGGGAAAGGTCCGGGGAGCTGTTTTTT
V: TRBV5-6; J: TRBJ2-5; size: -; D: TRBD2; CDR3: CASSLLPSGGQETQYF; DNA: TGTGCCAGCAGCCTCCTCCCTAGCGGGGGGCAAGAGACCCAGTACTTC
V: TRBV30; J: TRBJ2-7; size: few; D: -; CDR3: CAWRRQASYEQYF; DNA: TGTGCCTGGAGACGGCAGGCATCCTACGAGCAGTACTTC
V: TRBV25-1; J: TRBJ2-2; size: few; D: -; CDR3: CASSEAGRNTGELFF; DNA: TGTGCCAGCAGTGAAGCCGGTAGGAACACCGGGGAGCTGTTTTTT
V: TRBV29-1; J: TRBJ2-2; size: -; D: -; CDR3: CSVYLANTGELFF; DNA: TGCAGCGTTTACCTAGCGAACACCGGGGAGCTGTTTTTT
V: TRBV5-1; J: TRBJ2-7; size: -; D: -; CDR3: CASSSLGGADYEQYF; DNA: TGCGCCAGCAGCTCACTAGGCGGGGCCGACTACGAGCAGTACTTC
V: TRBV7-6; J: TRBJ2-2; size: -; D: -; CDR3: CASSPTSLAGELFF; DNA: TGTGCCAGCAGCCCCACATCGTTGGCCGGGGAGCTGTTTTTT